This T cell receptor (beta chain) was captured in a study of PD-1 blockade in classical Hodgkin lymphoma. As to time point: cycle 4 day 1 (C4D1), after five to seven weeks of nivolumab. No patient escaped relapse after autologous stem cell transplantation, and brentuximab vedotin exposure varied. This CDR3 contains 15 residues. V shed 2 bases, J shed 6 bases, and the junction held 8 bases outside the gene matches. CDR1 is LNHDA, CDR2 SQIVND, per germline (reference sequence). The method was immunoSEQ multiplex PCR; TCRdb's version includes in-frame clones alone and lacks a portion of them. Of some 18,000 clones detected, about 77% appear once; the ten largest clones hold about 20%.

This clonotype was obtained from a human donor with classical Hodgkin lymphoma. The material sequenced was peripheral blood mononuclear cells (PBMCs), taken before the fourth cycle of nivolumab. This chain links TRBV19 with TRBJ1-1, with 8 bases lining up with TRBD1. The CDR3 loop is CASSISGQGWSEAFF. In DNA, the CDR3 is TGTGCCAGTAGTATATCCGGACAGGGATGGTCTGAAGCTTTCTTT.